This TCR beta chain was identified in a study of post-analysis software for immune sequencing data. Background on the study: The study covered relapsing-remitting, secondary progressive and progressive-relapsing courses of multiple sclerosis. The study, taken as a whole, reports: The normalized Chao1 diversity of multiple sclerosis patients was significantly lower than that of controls. The five TRBV segments detected at higher frequency in patients than in controls included TRBV5-6, TRBV5-1 and TRBV20-1. When the samples were clustered directly with F measure, those that had been prepared in the same batch showed strong co-clustering.

Built from TCR beta cDNA, the libraries had unique molecular identifiers in them. The authors obtained roughly 0.5 million cDNA molecules from roughly 1.1 to 9.2 million T cells. TCRdb re-derived calls from the PCR reads in MiXCR, one entry per CDR3 protein. The sample consists of 600,000 to 700,000 distinct CDR3 sequences, more than 50% of them appearing once. The ends were cut back, 3 bases at V and 4 bases at J, with 8 bases in the middle. The CDR3 is 12 amino acids. The germline gives CDR1 SQVTM, CDR2 ANQGSEA. Worth noting for this clonotype: Antigen unknown.

This TCR was recovered from a girl aged 2 to 9 with multiple sclerosis. This chain uses TRBV29-1 with TRBJ2-3, with D perhaps given as TRBD1 or TRBD2 (5 bases each). Sequenced sample: blood. CDR3 nucleotides: TGCAGCGTTGATAGGGGAGCAGATACGCAGTATTTT. It is translated as CSVDRGADTQYF.